Each of the 28 T cell receptor beta chains below was sequenced from the same sample in a study of T cells in Graves' hyperthyroidism and ophthalmopathy. Researchers took RNA transcripts and amplified the TCR beta CDR3 regions from them. HTBI primers drove first-round RT-PCR of the TCR CDR3. Via MiXCR, TCRdb re-called the multiplex PCR reads, giving one row per CDR3 protein. The sample lists fewer than 450,000 distinct CDR3 sequences; less than 20% were seen once. The source material was blood. These TCRs come from a young man with Graves' ophthalmopathy.

This clonotype was picked up a small number of times. The rearrangement joins TRBV15 to TRBJ1-4, with D uncertain. This CDR3 contains 13 residues. In germline, CDR1 is LNHNV, CDR2 YYDKDF (reference sequence). The V end lost 5 bases, the J end lost 8 bases, and 12 bases lay between the germline ends. The CDR3 reads CATSVTRPEKLFF. The DNA of the CDR3 is TGTGCCACCAGCGTAACACGACCGGAAAAACTGTTTTTT.

This clonotype was observed a handful of times. The chain couples TRBV29-1 to TRBJ1-2; D perhaps matches TRBD1 (6 bases). The CDR3 contains 13 residues. With 4 bases removed from V and 7 bases from J, the gap between germline ends came to 16 bases. Germline assignment: CDR1 SQVTM and CDR2 ANQGSEA. The CDR3 sequence: CSVGGALYVGYTF. CDR3 in DNA: TGCAGCGTTGGGGGGGCCCTCTACGTTGGCTACACCTTC. The whole variable domain, remainder taken from reference TRBV29-1 and TRBJ1-2, is SAVISQKPSRDICQRGTSLTIQCQVDSQVTMMFWYRQQPGQSLTLIATANQGSEATYESGFVIDKFPISRPNLTFSTLTVSNMSPEDSSIYLCSVGGALYVGYTFGSGTRLTVV.

This clonotype was counted at least ten times. The J gene is TRBJ2-1, the V gene TRBV3-1; D remains unclear. From germline, CDR1 is LGHDT and CDR2 YNNKEL (reference sequence). The CDR3 totals 15 residues. The ends were cut back, 1 base at V and 8 bases at J, with 15 bases in the middle. This chain's CDR3 is CASSQGSGFGDEQFF. CDR3 bases: TGTGCCAGCAGCCAAGGCTCTGGGTTTGGAGATGAGCAGTTCTTC.

This clonotype was recorded at least ten times. The gene calls are TRBV20-1 and TRBJ2-1; 8 bases match TRBD2. Germline V CDR1 and CDR2: DFQATT, SNEGSKA (reference sequence). The CDR3 extends over 16 amino acids. V trimming: 3 bases; J trimming: 3 bases; junction bases outside the gene matches: 10. CDR3 nucleotides: TGCAGTGCTAGGGTTCGGTTAGCGGGGCACTACAATGAGCAGTTCTTC. This sequence encodes CSARVRLAGHYNEQFF.

The V call is TRBV5-6, the J call TRBJ2-2; D perhaps matches TRBD1 (6 bases). This CDR3 comprises 15 residues. With 3 bases removed from V and 4 bases from J, the gap between germline ends came to 13 bases. Looked up from germline, CDR1 is SGHDT and CDR2 is YYEEEE. The CDR3 DNA sequence: TGTGCCAGCAGCTGGAATACAGGGCCCACCGGGGAGCTGTTTTTT. Residues: CASSWNTGPTGELFF.

This clonotype showed up just a few times. V gene TRBV3-1 combines with J gene TRBJ1-6; D is ambiguous. Trimming removed 0 bases at V and 4 bases at J, with 7 bases between. The V gene's germline CDR1 is LGHDT and CDR2 YNNKEL (reference sequence). This CDR3 contains 15 residues. Here the CDR3 DNA reads TGTGCCAGCAGCCAAGAAGAAGGGTATAATTCACCCCTCCACTTT. Its protein is CASSQEEGYNSPLHF. The whole variable domain, filled in from reference TRBV3-1 and TRBJ1-6, reads DTAVSQTPKYLVTQMGNDKSIKCEQNLGHDTMYWYKQDSKKFLKIMFSYNNKELIINETVPNRFSPKSPDKAHLNLHINSLELGDSAVYFCASSQEEGYNSPLHFGNGTRLTVT.

The chain combines TRBV7-2 with TRBJ2-3; tentative D call: TRBD2 (7 bases). V was trimmed by 8 bases and J by 3 bases, leaving 15 bases between them. This CDR3 contains 14 residues. Looked up from germline, CDR1 is SGHTA and CDR2 is FQGNSA. For the CDR3, the DNA is TGTGCCAGCGTCCGGGGGGCGAGGACAGATACGCAGTATTTT. It translates to CASVRGARTDTQYF.

This sequence joins TRBV19 and TRBJ1-1, with D possibly matching TRBD1 (5 bases). Germline V gene data show CDR1 as LNHDA and CDR2 as SQIVND (reference sequence). The V end was cut by 3 bases, the J end by 4 bases, with 12 bases between. There are 14 residues in the CDR3. The CDR3 coding sequence is TGTGCCAGTAGTATTATGAGGGGCGGCACTGAAGCTTTCTTT. Its protein is CASSIMRGGTEAFF.

As regards this clonotype: A clone one base away is much larger, so this may be a read error. The J gene is TRBJ2-7, the V gene TRBV6-1; a possible D gene is TRBD2 (5 bases). The CDR3 has 14 residues. Germline CDR1 reads MNHNS; CDR2 reads SASEGT. V shed 4 bases and J shed 4 bases, with 14 bases lying between them. Here the CDR3 reads CASSADGDWYEQYF. CDR3 DNA sequence: TGTGCCAGCAGTGCTGACGGGGATTGGTACGAGCAGTACTTC.

This clonotype was seen more than once but under ten times. This chain links TRBV19 with TRBJ2-7; the match to TRBD1 covers 7 bases. After removal of 7 bases from V and 3 bases from J, the junction contained 6 bases not matched to a gene. CDR3 length equals 13 residues. CDR1 and CDR2 from the germline V gene are LNHDA and SQIVND (reference sequence). This CDR3 reads CASTPRDSYEQYF. The CDR3 nucleotides read TGTGCCAGTACCCCCCGGGACAGCTACGAGCAGTACTTC. Together with reference TRBV19 and TRBJ2-7, the CDR3 gives the full variable domain: DGGITQSPKYLFRKEGQNVTLSCEQNLNHDAMYWYRQDPGQGLRLIYYSQIVNDFQKGDIAEGYSVSREKKESFPLTVTSAQKNPTAFYLCASTPRDSYEQYFGPGTRLTVT.

At least ten counts were recorded for this clonotype. The gene calls are TRBV3-1 and TRBJ1-1, with TRBD1 matching 8 bases. Per the germline V gene, CDR1 is LGHDT and CDR2 is YNNKEL (reference sequence). This CDR3 has 15 residues. The V and J ends lost 5 bases and 0 bases, in that order; junction bases with no gene match: 5. The CDR3 sequence: CASSKQGGMNTEAFF. In nucleotides, the CDR3 is TGTGCCAGCAGCAAACAGGGGGGGATGAACACTGAAGCTTTCTTT.

Ten or more counts support this clonotype. This chain joins TRBV15 and TRBJ1-3; D might be TRBD1 (5 bases). The V gene lost 0 bases and the J gene lost 4 bases, with 10 bases spanning the gap. This CDR3 is 15 amino acids long. Germline CDR1 LNHNV, CDR2 YYDKDF (reference sequence). The CDR3 bases are TGTGCCACCAGCAGAGAACGACAGCCAGGAAACACCATATATTTT. Its translation is CATSRERQPGNTIYF.

CDR3 protein: CASTARSGANVLTF. The CDR3 nucleotides read TGTGCCAGCACAGCGCGCTCTGGGGCCAACGTCCTGACTTTC. This chain uses TRBV25-1 with TRBJ2-6; D is unresolved. The CDR3 is made up of 14 amino acids. In germline, CDR1 is MGHDK, CDR2 SYGVNS. Trimming took 7 bases from V and 0 from J, leaving 7 bases between them.

Ten or more counts support this clonotype. The chain joins TRBV5-1 to TRBJ1-6, with D possibly being TRBD1 (5 bases). Trimming removed 1 base at V and 10 bases at J, with 24 bases between. Germline values: CDR1 SGHRS, CDR2 YFSETQ. The CDR3 is made up of 18 amino acids. CDR3 sequence (DNA): TGCGCCAGCAGCTTGCGGGGGTATCAGGGAGCCCTTAGCTCACCCCTCCACTTT. Residues: CASSLRGYQGALSSPLHF.

This clonotype was observed many times. The CDR3, as DNA: TGTGCCAGCTCACCAGGACTCACAGATACGCAGTATTTT. Its translation is CASSPGLTDTQYF. This rearrangement joins TRBV18 to TRBJ2-3, with D tentatively TRBD2 (5 bases). Germline CDR1 and CDR2: KGHSH and LQKENI. V was shortened by 2 bases and J by 2 bases, with 5 bases between the two germline ends. The CDR3 extends over 13 amino acids.

The V gene is TRBV5-1, the J gene TRBJ2-3; 8 nucleotides match TRBD2. Germline-derived CDR1 and CDR2 are SGHRS and YFSETQ. CDR3 length equals 16 residues. Losses at the gene ends were 1 base for V and 0 bases for J; bases not matched to a gene: 4. CDR3: CASSLRPSGSTDTQYF. The CDR3 DNA follows: TGCGCCAGCAGCTTGAGGCCTAGCGGGAGCACAGATACGCAGTATTTT.

As to this clonotype: This may stem from a read error, because a much larger clone lies one nucleotide away. The chain has TRBV28 and TRBJ1-5; D unresolved. The V end lost 5 bases, the J end lost 5 bases, and 10 bases lay between the germline ends. The CDR3 has 13 residues. CDR1 is MDHEN, CDR2 SYDVKM, per germline. The CDR3 region is CASSDTVDQPQHF. CDR3 sequence (DNA): TGTGCCAGCAGTGATACTGTGGATCAGCCCCAGCATTTT. Full variable domain (remainder filled in from reference TRBV28 and TRBJ1-5): DVKVTQSSRYLVKRTGEKVFLECVQDMDHENMFWYRQDPGLGLRLIYFSYDVKMKEKGDIPEGYSVSREKKERFSLILESASTNQTSMYLCASSDTVDQPQHFGDGTRLSIL.

This chain joins TRBV28 and TRBJ2-3; 10 bases map to TRBD1. CDR3 size: 13 residues. Unmatched junction bases numbered 11, after V lost 5 bases and J lost 15 bases. From germline, CDR1 is MDHEN and CDR2 SYDVKM. The CDR3 sequence: CASSTPGTGVSYF. In DNA, the CDR3 is TGTGCCAGCAGTACTCCCGGGACAGGGGTTTCCTATTTT.

There are many counts of this clonotype. The V gene is TRBV3-1, the J gene TRBJ1-1; D gene uncertain. The germline V gene has CDR1 LGHDT and CDR2 YNNKEL (reference sequence). V was trimmed by 4 bases and J by 7 bases, leaving 16 bases between them. CDR3 length: 14 residues. The CDR3 sequence: CASSPYPAGGEAFF. Here the CDR3 DNA reads TGTGCCAGCAGCCCTTATCCGGCGGGAGGTGAAGCTTTCTTT.

A few counts support this clonotype. The V gene is TRBV18, the J gene TRBJ2-4; 7 bases align to TRBD1. The germline V gene has CDR1 KGHSH and CDR2 LQKENI. The CDR3 consists of 13 residues. After removal of 4 bases from V and 8 bases from J, the junction contained 5 bases not matched to a gene. CDR3 residues: CASSLTGEDIQYF. The CDR3 DNA reads as TGTGCCAGCTCACTCACAGGGGAAGACATTCAGTACTTC.

This chain joins TRBV6-7 and TRBJ2-1, with D maybe TRBD2 (6 bases). TRBV6-7 carries the ORF label, with uncertain function. The CDR3 is 15 residues long. The V gene lost 1 base and the J gene lost 8 bases, with 15 bases spanning the gap. CDR3 nucleotide sequence: TGTGCCAGCAGTTACTGGGGACTGCCCGGGGATGAGCAGTTCTTC. Residues: CASSYWGLPGDEQFF.

This clonotype was detected ten times or more. The chain has TRBV7-9 and TRBJ2-3; unclear D gene. Germline values: CDR1 SEHNR, CDR2 FQNEAQ (reference sequence). The CDR3 runs to 13 residues. V was clipped by 4 bases and J by 3 bases, with 8 bases between them. The CDR3 nucleotides read TGTGCCAGCAGCTCATCCTGGACAGATACGCAGTATTTT. Translated: CASSSSWTDTQYF.

V gene TRBV28 combines with J gene TRBJ1-1, with D possibly being TRBD1 (6 bases). Germline values: CDR1 MDHEN, CDR2 SYDVKM. Trimming shortened V by 5 bases and J by 6 bases, and 22 bases separated the two germline ends. CDR3 size: 16 residues. For the CDR3, the DNA is TGTGCCAGCAGTCCCCCAGTGCCGGGGGGGGCGGCTGAAGCTTTCTTT. It translates to CASSPPVPGGAAEAFF.

This clonotype was observed many times. The chain links TRBV19 to TRBJ1-1, with D maybe TRBD1 (5 bases). Trimming stripped 10 bases from V and 3 bases from J, with 15 bases between. Germline CDR1 and CDR2: LNHDA and SQIVND (reference sequence). CDR3 length: 13 residues. CDR3 coding DNA: TGTGCCACCTCGGCAGGGAGGGACACTGAAGCTTTCTTT. Protein product: CATSAGRDTEAFF.

This clonotype was seen a handful of times. The chain is built from TRBV6-1 and TRBJ2-3; a possible D gene is TRBD1 (5 bases). Deletions cut 1 base from V and 5 bases from J, with 13 bases between. The length of the CDR3 is 15 residues. Germline loops: CDR1 MNHNS, CDR2 SASEGT. The CDR3 here is CASSEGLGVGDTQYF. The CDR3, as DNA: TGTGCCAGCAGTGAAGGTTTAGGGGTCGGAGATACGCAGTATTTT.

This clonotype was seen at least ten times. This sequence joins TRBV7-6 and TRBJ2-1; 11 bases map to TRBD2. CDR3 length equals 15 residues. Germline V gene data show CDR1 as SGHVS and CDR2 as FNYEAQ. Trimming took 5 bases from V and 7 from J; bases not matched to a gene: 7. In DNA form, the CDR3 reads TGTGCCAGCAGCCGTAGCGGGGGGGCGAGGAATGAGCAGTTCTTC. As protein: CASSRSGGARNEQFF. Combining the CDR3 with reference TRBV7-6 and TRBJ2-1 gives the whole variable domain GAGVSQSPRYKVTKRGQDVALRCDPISGHVSLYWYRQALGQGPEFLTYFNYEAQQDKSGLPNDRFSAERPEGSISTLTIQRTEQRDSAMYRCASSRSGGARNEQFFGPGTRLTVL.

The chain combines TRBV29-1 with TRBJ2-7; D not resolved. Germline V lookup: CDR1 SQVTM, CDR2 ANQGSEA. This CDR3 region has 11 residues. V lost 0 bases, J lost 4 bases, and 4 bases lay in between. The CDR3 coding sequence is TGCAGCGTTGAAGAGGATTACGAGCAGTACTTC. Protein product: CSVEEDYEQYF.

The V call is TRBV15, the J call TRBJ1-5; D is possibly TRBD1 (5 bases). V lost 1 base to trimming and J lost 7 bases, with 14 bases between them. This CDR3 has 15 residues. Per germline, CDR1 LNHNV and CDR2 YYDKDF (reference sequence). The CDR3 nucleotides read TGTGCCACCAGCAGAGTCTCCCAGGGTGGACAGCCCCAGCATTTT. It is translated as CATSRVSQGGQPQHF.